A single sample gave rise to the 32 T cell receptor beta chains below, sequenced in a study of shared clonotypes between healthy human individuals. The repertoire was sequenced with immunoSEQ multiplex PCR; TCRdb's copy has only in-frame clones and lacks some. In the table there are approximately 710,000 clones, 90% of which are singletons. The specimen was memory CD8+ T cells from PBMCs. The subset: CD45RO+ cells pooled with CCR7-negative TemRA cells. These receptors were taken from a man between 18 and 35 years old in good health. Some clones in this sample may be carry-over from other donors' samples.

This chain connects TRBV9 to TRBJ2-1; 8 nucleotides line up with TRBD2. CDR1 is SGDLS and CDR2 is YYNGEE in the germline V gene. CDR3 length: 15 residues. V lost 2 bases, J lost 6 bases, and 7 bases stayed unmatched. This chain's CDR3 is CASSVGSGTGNEQFF. The CDR3 DNA reads TGTGCCAGCAGCGTCGGTAGCGGGACGGGCAATGAGCAGTTCTTC.

The CDR3 sequence: CASSLGAMRKYNEQFF. CDR3 sequence (DNA): TGTGCCAGCAGCTTGGGCGCTATGAGGAAGTACAATGAGCAGTTCTTC. V is TRBV11-2 and J is TRBJ2-1; D remains unclear. V was cut by 3 bases and J by 4 bases, with 16 bases left in between. Germline CDR1 and CDR2: SGHAT and FQNNGV. The length of the CDR3 is 16 residues.

This sequence joins TRBV29-1 and TRBJ2-3, with 13 bases identical to TRBD2. The CDR3 runs to 18 residues. Germline assignment: CDR1 SQVTM and CDR2 ANQGSEA. Germline trimming cut 3 bases from V and 0 bases from J; bases unmatched to any gene: 9. CDR3 nucleotides: TGCAGCGTTGAGATGGGACTAGCGGGACCATATAGCACAGATACGCAGTATTTT. Translated, it gives CSVEMGLAGPYSTDTQYF.

CDR3 in amino acids: CASSLLQGAVEKLFF. In DNA, the CDR3 is TGTGCCAGCAGCTTATTACAGGGGGCCGTTGAAAAACTGTTTTTT. This chain connects TRBV7-8 to TRBJ1-4, with 9 bases fitting TRBD1. After removal of 2 bases from V and 7 bases from J, the junction contained 5 bases not matched to a gene. This CDR3 comprises 15 residues. Germline V lookup: CDR1 SGHVS, CDR2 FQNEAQ.

V is TRBV18 and J is TRBJ2-1, with D unclear. Germline loops: CDR1 KGHSH, CDR2 LQKENI. The ends were cut back, 1 base at V and 5 bases at J, with 18 bases in the middle. This CDR3 has 17 residues. CDR3 residues: CASSPRSFTRQDNEQFF. For the CDR3, the DNA is TGTGCCAGCTCACCACGCAGTTTCACTCGTCAGGACAATGAGCAGTTCTTC.

The chain has TRBV28 and TRBJ2-7, with 7 positions matching TRBD1. The CDR3 covers 13 residues. Trimming removed 5 bases from V and 5 bases from J; junction bases left unmatched: 6. The germline CDR1 and CDR2 sequences are MDHEN and SYDVKM. The CDR3 region is CASSPTGWNEQYF. For the CDR3, the DNA is TGTGCCAGCAGTCCGACAGGGTGGAACGAGCAGTACTTC. The complete variable domain, with remaining parts taken from reference TRBV28 and TRBJ2-7, reads DVKVTQSSRYLVKRTGEKVFLECVQDMDHENMFWYRQDPGLGLRLIYFSYDVKMKEKGDIPEGYSVSREKKERFSLILESASTNQTSMYLCASSPTGWNEQYFGPGTRLTVT.

This chain joins TRBV19 and TRBJ1-2, with TRBD1 matching over 8 bases. The CDR3 is made up of 16 amino acids. The V gene's germline CDR1 is LNHDA and CDR2 SQIVND (reference sequence). Trimming at V came to 1 base and at J to 3 bases, leaving 7 bases not matched to a gene. The CDR3 DNA reads as TGTGCCAGTAGTATAGTTCCAGGGGGCGCAGACTATGGCTACACCTTC. It is translated as CASSIVPGGADYGYTF.

V is TRBV27 and J is TRBJ1-1; 10 nucleotides match TRBD1. This CDR3 is 13 amino acids long. The germline CDR1 and CDR2 sequences are MNHEY and SMNVEV (reference sequence). The CDR3 DNA follows: TGTGCGAGACCGGGACAGGGGAGCACTGAAGCTTTCTTT. It is translated as CARPGQGSTEAFF.

The J gene is TRBJ1-1, the V gene TRBV28; the D gene is possibly TRBD1 (6 bases). Looked up from germline, CDR1 is MDHEN and CDR2 is SYDVKM. There are 12 residues in the CDR3. V lost 5 bases, J lost 8 bases, and 12 bases lay in between. CDR3 DNA sequence: TGTGCCAGCAGTCCGGCCGGGACAGAAGCTTTCTTT. Its protein product is CASSPAGTEAFF.

This sequence joins TRBV7-9 and TRBJ1-1; the D gene is possibly TRBD1 (5 bases). Germline loops: CDR1 SEHNR, CDR2 FQNEAQ (reference sequence). V gave up 5 bases and J gave up 2 bases, with 15 bases separating them. The CDR3 has 15 residues. The CDR3 spells CASSQGVWENTEAFF. The CDR3 nucleotides are TGTGCCAGCAGCCAAGGGGTCTGGGAAAACACTGAAGCTTTCTTT.

The chain combines TRBV7-9 with TRBJ2-3, with 8 bases lining up with TRBD2. CDR1 is SEHNR, CDR2 FQNEAQ, per germline (reference sequence). This CDR3 spans 13 amino acids. The junction had 1 base not matched to a gene; V was cut back by 4 bases and J by 4 bases. The CDR3 DNA sequence: TGTGCCAGCAGCTCACTAGCGGCAGATACGCAGTATTTT. It specifies CASSSLAADTQYF.

V gene TRBV29-1 combines with J gene TRBJ2-7, with 9 bases aligning to TRBD1. CDR1 SQVTM and CDR2 ANQGSEA come from the germline V gene. Losses at the gene ends were 5 bases for V and 3 bases for J; bases not matched to a gene: 11. CDR3 size: 15 residues. The DNA for the CDR3 is TGCAGCGTTTGGTCCCGGGACAGGGCCCACTACGAGCAGTACTTC. Encoded protein: CSVWSRDRAHYEQYF.

On this clone itself: A much larger clone lies one base from this, so it may be a read error. The rearrangement links TRBV28 to TRBJ1-5; 8 bases fit TRBD1. The CDR3 runs 19 residues. Germline CDR1 MDHEN, CDR2 SYDVKM. The J segment lost 9 bases and the V segment lost 6 bases, leaving 25 bases of the junction unmatched. CDR3 protein: CASSIPSTGRGRFSRPQHF. The CDR3 DNA reads TGTGCCAGCAGCATACCCTCTACTGGCAGGGGGCGATTCAGCCGGCCCCAGCATTTT.

The gene calls are TRBV7-6 and TRBJ2-2; D not certain. Germline values: CDR1 SGHVS, CDR2 FNYEAQ. This CDR3 has 13 residues. V was cut by 5 bases and J by 4 bases, with 8 bases left in between. As DNA, the CDR3 is TGTGCCAGCAGCCCGAAGGTCACCGGGGAGCTGTTTTTT. Its translation is CASSPKVTGELFF.

The chain joins TRBV27 to TRBJ2-5; a weak D match, TRBD2 (6 bases). Germline-derived CDR1 and CDR2 are MNHEY and SMNVEV (reference sequence). The CDR3 sequence is 16 residues long. The ends were cut back, 6 bases at V and 5 bases at J, with 22 bases in the middle. The chain's CDR3 is CASSRLALKEGETQYF. For the CDR3, the DNA is TGTGCCAGCAGCCGGCTCGCCCTAAAGGAGGGGGAGACCCAGTACTTC.

The chain has TRBV6-5 and TRBJ1-2; tentatively, D is TRBD1 (6 bases). Germline V gene lookup returns CDR1 MNHEY and CDR2 SVGAGI. V was shortened by 4 bases and J by 7 bases, with 22 bases between the two germline ends. This CDR3 is built from 16 residues. In nucleotides, the CDR3 is TGTGCCAGCAGTTGGGGGGGAGCCAGGGGCGAATCTGGCTACACCTTC. Its protein product is CASSWGGARGESGYTF.

This sequence joins TRBV11-2 and TRBJ2-1, with D perhaps assigned TRBD1 or TRBD2 (5 bases each). V was shortened by 5 bases and J by 5 bases, with 16 bases between the two germline ends. The CDR3 runs to 15 residues. Germline V gene data show CDR1 as SGHAT and CDR2 as FQNNGV. The CDR3 nucleotides read TGTGCCAGCAGCCCAAGGGACCGATATAACAATGAGCAGTTCTTC. This sequence encodes CASSPRDRYNNEQFF.

This chain joins TRBV28 and TRBJ2-1, with D hard to call. Germline CDR1 is MDHEN and CDR2 is SYDVKM. The V end was cut by 2 bases, the J end by 3 bases, with 14 bases between. This CDR3 comprises 16 residues. The CDR3 reads CASSLSVTKYYNEQFF. CDR3 coding DNA: TGTGCCAGCAGTTTAAGTGTCACCAAATACTACAATGAGCAGTTCTTC.

This chain uses TRBV7-9 with TRBJ1-3; no definite D call. The CDR3 has 16 residues. The V and J ends lost 1 base and 0 bases respectively, with 10 bases between them. Germline V gene lookup returns CDR1 SEHNR and CDR2 FQNEAQ (reference sequence). Here the CDR3 reads CASSLVGLVSGNTIYF. The CDR3 DNA is TGTGCCAGCAGCTTAGTAGGGTTGGTCTCTGGAAACACCATATATTTT.

For the CDR3, the DNA is TGTGCCAGCAGTGGCCCCTATGGCAAAAGGAAGTCGAGCACCGGGGAGCTGTTTTTT. Its protein is CASSGPYGKRKSSTGELFF. This chain uses TRBV2 with TRBJ2-2; D unclear. The CDR3 has 19 amino acids. CDR1 is SNHLY, CDR2 FYNNEI, per germline. The V and J ends lost 4 bases and 4 bases respectively, with 25 bases between them.

Here the CDR3 reads CATSRSRDGGHNEQFF. CDR3 in DNA: TGTGCCACCAGCAGATCCCGGGACGGCGGCCACAATGAGCAGTTCTTC. This chain connects TRBV15 to TRBJ2-1; possibly TRBD1 or TRBD2 for D (5 bases each). V was trimmed by 2 bases and J by 5 bases, leaving 16 bases between them. The CDR3 runs to 16 residues. Germline CDR1 is LNHNV and CDR2 is YYDKDF (reference sequence).

About this clone: Other nucleotide sequences in the sample specify the same CDR3. The chain uses TRBV7-9 and TRBJ2-1; D not certain. The V end lost 8 bases, the J end lost 2 bases, and 1 base lay between the germline ends. The germline V gene has CDR1 SEHNR and CDR2 FQNEAQ (reference sequence). This CDR3 spans 10 amino acids. The CDR3 DNA follows: TGTGCCAGCGCCTACAATGAGCAGTTCTTC. Translation: CASAYNEQFF.

This clone has just one count. The J gene is TRBJ2-2, the V gene TRBV6-4; D remains unclear. V shed 4 bases and J shed 4 bases, with 10 bases lying between them. The CDR3 is 14 amino acids. CDR1 is MRHNA, CDR2 SNTAGT, per germline. The DNA for the CDR3 is TGTGCCAGCAGTGTTGACCCGATCACCGGGGAGCTGTTTTTT. Its translation is CASSVDPITGELFF.

The rearrangement uses TRBV4-1 and TRBJ2-5; 11 bases are a match to TRBD2. The DNA end is more similar to TRBJ2-7, so the J call may be wrong. Germline lookup yields CDR1 MGHRA and CDR2 YSYEKL. The CDR3 spans 17 residues. CDR3 residues: CASSQQFTGTSGYEQYF. DNA for the CDR3: TGCGCCAGCAGCCAACAATTCACCGGGACTAGCGGCTACGAGCAGTACTTC.

This chain uses TRBV6-5 with TRBJ1-1; D possibly corresponds to TRBD1 (5 bases). Germline CDR1 reads MNHEY; CDR2 reads SVGAGI. Trimming took 4 bases from V and 2 from J, leaving 17 bases between them. The CDR3 spans 16 residues. CDR3 DNA sequence: TGTGCCAGCAGTTTGAATGTTTGGGGGTCTAACACTGAAGCTTTCTTT. It translates to CASSLNVWGSNTEAFF.

The rearrangement uses TRBV28 and TRBJ1-2; 7 bases align to TRBD1. Per germline, CDR1 MDHEN and CDR2 SYDVKM. There are 14 residues in the CDR3. Trimming took 2 bases from V and 6 from J; bases not matched to a gene: 6. The CDR3 nucleotides read TGTGCCAGCAGTTTAATCAGGGGGAGTGATGGCTACACCTTC. Protein: CASSLIRGSDGYTF.

This chain uses TRBV11-2 with TRBJ2-7, with TRBD2 matching 12 bases. The CDR3 spans 15 residues. Trimming cost V 1 base and J 5 bases; bases outside gene matches: 3. Germline loops: CDR1 SGHAT, CDR2 FQNNGV. In DNA, the CDR3 is TGTGCCAGCAGCTTAGGGACTAGCGGGATACACGAGCAGTACTTC. Its protein product is CASSLGTSGIHEQYF.

The rearrangement joins TRBV2 to TRBJ2-3; D perhaps matches TRBD1 (6 bases). The germline V and J ends were trimmed by 4 bases and 2 bases, with 16 bases remaining between them. CDR3 length equals 16 residues. In germline, CDR1 is SNHLY, CDR2 FYNNEI. CDR3 in DNA: TGTGCCAGCAGTGCGGGTGTGACAGGCTACACAGATACGCAGTATTTT. Amino acid sequence: CASSAGVTGYTDTQYF.

This clone was picked up a small number of times. The genes are TRBV19 and TRBJ1-3, with D unclear. The germline V gene encodes CDR1 LNHDA and CDR2 SQIVND (reference sequence). V shed 5 bases and J shed 0 bases, with 14 bases lying between them. This CDR3 is built from 16 residues. CDR3 DNA: TGTGCCAGTAGTCCTTGGCCAGCACACTCTGGAAACACCATATATTTT. Protein sequence: CASSPWPAHSGNTIYF.

This clone was detected once. This CDR3 is CSVGAEREKTGELFF. Written as DNA, the CDR3 is TGCAGCGTTGGGGCCGAGCGGGAGAAGACCGGGGAGCTGTTTTTT. The chain recombines TRBV29-1 with TRBJ2-2, with TRBD2 matching over 8 bases. From germline, CDR1 is SQVTM and CDR2 ANQGSEA. This CDR3 is built from 15 residues. Unmatched junction bases numbered 9, after V lost 4 bases and J lost 5 bases.

This clone occurred once. V is TRBV9 and J is TRBJ2-1; 7 nucleotides agree with TRBD2. The CDR3 has 15 amino acids. Germline CDR1 reads SGDLS; CDR2 reads YYNGEE. The V segment lost 3 bases and the J segment 7 bases; nucleotides outside the gene matches: 10. This chain's CDR3 is CASSAGGASGNEQFF. The CDR3 region has the DNA TGTGCCAGCAGCGCCGGTGGGGCTAGCGGAAATGAGCAGTTCTTC.

V is TRBV15 and J is TRBJ2-1, with 9 bases matching TRBD2. The V and J ends lost 0 bases and 6 bases, in that order; junction bases with no gene match: 12. Germline-derived CDR1 and CDR2 are LNHNV and YYDKDF (reference sequence). This CDR3 is built from 18 residues. The DNA of the CDR3 is TGTGCCACCAGCAGAGATCTCTTATGGCGGGAGGGAACCAATGAGCAGTTCTTC. It codes for CATSRDLLWREGTNEQFF.